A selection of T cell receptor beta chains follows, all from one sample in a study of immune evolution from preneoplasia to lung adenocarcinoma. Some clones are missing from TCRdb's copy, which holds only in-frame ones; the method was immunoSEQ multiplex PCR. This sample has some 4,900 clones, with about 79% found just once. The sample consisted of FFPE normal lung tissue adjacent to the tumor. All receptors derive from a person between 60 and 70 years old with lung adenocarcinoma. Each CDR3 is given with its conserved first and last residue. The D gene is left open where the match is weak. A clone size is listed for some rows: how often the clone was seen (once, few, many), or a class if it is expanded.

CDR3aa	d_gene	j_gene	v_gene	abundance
CSIRLAPYEQYF	NA	TRBJ2-7	TRBV29-1	NA
CASKKLSSGGTDTQYF	TRBD2	TRBJ2-3	TRBV5-1	NA
CAITRDISFEAFF	NA	TRBJ1-1	TRBV10-3	NA
CASSIGEGYEQYF	NA	TRBJ2-7	TRBV19	few
CASSLESTASSPLHF	NA	TRBJ1-6	TRBV5-4	NA
CASGQETQYF	NA	TRBJ2-5	TRBV25-1	once
CASSLQGPLQETQYF	NA	TRBJ2-5	TRBV28	NA
CASSARDLMSSPLHF	NA	TRBJ1-6	TRBV2	NA
CASSLSLAGRGEQFF	TRBD2	TRBJ2-1	TRBV27	NA
CASGDRGIGYTF	TRBD1	TRBJ1-2	TRBV28	NA
CAWIIPQGSLGNGYTF	NA	TRBJ1-2	TRBV30	NA
CASSEVGGSTSTDTQYF	TRBD2	TRBJ2-3	TRBV6-1	once
CASSYDRVGYGYTF	TRBD1	TRBJ1-2	TRBV6-5	NA